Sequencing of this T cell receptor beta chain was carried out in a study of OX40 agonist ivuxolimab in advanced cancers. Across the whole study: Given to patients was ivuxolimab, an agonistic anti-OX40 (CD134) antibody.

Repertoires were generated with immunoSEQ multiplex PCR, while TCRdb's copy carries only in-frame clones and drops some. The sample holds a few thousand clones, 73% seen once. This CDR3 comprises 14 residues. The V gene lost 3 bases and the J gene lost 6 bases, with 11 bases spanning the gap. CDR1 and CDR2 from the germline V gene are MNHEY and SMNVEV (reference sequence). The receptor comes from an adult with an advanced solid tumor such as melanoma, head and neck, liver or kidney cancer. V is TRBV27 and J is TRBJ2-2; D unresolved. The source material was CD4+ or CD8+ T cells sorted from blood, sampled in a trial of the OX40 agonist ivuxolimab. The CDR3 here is CASSFSSVSGELFF. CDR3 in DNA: TGTGCCAGCAGTTTTTCATCCGTGTCCGGGGAGCTGTTTTTT.